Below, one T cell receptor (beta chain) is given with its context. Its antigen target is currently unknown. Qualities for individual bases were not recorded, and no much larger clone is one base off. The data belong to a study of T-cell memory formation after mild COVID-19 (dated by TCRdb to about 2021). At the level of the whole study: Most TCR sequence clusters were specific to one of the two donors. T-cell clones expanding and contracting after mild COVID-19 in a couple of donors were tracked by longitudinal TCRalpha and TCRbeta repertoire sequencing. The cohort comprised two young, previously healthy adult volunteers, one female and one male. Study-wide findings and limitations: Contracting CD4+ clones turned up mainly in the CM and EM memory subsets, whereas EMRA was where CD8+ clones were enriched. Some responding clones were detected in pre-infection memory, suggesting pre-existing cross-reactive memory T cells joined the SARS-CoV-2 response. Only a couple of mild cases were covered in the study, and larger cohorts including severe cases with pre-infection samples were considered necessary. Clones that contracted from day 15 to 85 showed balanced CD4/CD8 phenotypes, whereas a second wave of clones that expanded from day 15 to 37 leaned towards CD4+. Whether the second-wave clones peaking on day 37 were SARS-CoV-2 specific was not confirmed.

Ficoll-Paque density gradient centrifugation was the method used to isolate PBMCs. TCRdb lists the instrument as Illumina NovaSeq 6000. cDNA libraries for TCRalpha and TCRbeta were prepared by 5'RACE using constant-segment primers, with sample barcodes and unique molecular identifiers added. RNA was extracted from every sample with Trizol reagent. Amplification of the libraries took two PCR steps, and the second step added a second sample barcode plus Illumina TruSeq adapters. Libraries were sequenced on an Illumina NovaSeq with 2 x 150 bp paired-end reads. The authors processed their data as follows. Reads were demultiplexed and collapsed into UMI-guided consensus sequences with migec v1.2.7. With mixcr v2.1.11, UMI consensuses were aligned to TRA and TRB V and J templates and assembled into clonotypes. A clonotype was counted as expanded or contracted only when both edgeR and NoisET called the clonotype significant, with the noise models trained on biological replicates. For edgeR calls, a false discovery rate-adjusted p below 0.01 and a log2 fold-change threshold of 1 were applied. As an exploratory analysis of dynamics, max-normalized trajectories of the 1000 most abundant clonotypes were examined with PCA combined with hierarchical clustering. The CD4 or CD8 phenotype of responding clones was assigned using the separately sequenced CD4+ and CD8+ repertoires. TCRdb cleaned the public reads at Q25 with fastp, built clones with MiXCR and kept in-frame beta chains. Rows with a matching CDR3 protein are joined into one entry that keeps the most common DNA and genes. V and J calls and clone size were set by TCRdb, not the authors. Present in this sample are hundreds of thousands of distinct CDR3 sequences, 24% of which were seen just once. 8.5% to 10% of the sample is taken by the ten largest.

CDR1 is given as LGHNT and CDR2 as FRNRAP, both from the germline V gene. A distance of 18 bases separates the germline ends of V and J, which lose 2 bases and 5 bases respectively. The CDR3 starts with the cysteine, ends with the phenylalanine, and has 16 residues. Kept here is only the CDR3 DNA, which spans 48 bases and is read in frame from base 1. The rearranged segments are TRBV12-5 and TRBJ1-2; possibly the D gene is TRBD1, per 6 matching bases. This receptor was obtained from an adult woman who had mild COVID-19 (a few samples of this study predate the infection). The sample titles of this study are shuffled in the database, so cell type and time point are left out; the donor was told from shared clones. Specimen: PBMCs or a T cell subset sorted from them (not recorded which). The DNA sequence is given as TGTGCTAGTGGTTTGCCCCGGCAGGGGCAAACTTATGGCTACACCTTC. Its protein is CASGLPRQGQTYGYTF.